The 5 T cell receptor beta chains below were found in one sample sequenced in a study of Graves' ophthalmopathy and Graves' hyperthyroidism (dated by TCRdb to the late 2010s). The instrument was an Illumina HiSeq 2000. For repertoire sequencing, the TCR beta CDR3 regions were amplified from RNA transcripts. The first round was an RT-PCR using HTBI primers with the Qiagen OneStep RT-PCR kit, and this first round was followed by a second-round multiplex PCR, then size selection and purification. The public sequencing data were trimmed at Q25 with fastp and processed into clonotypes with MiXCR by TCRdb, which kept only in-frame beta chains. Merged by CDR3 protein, the rows form single entries marked with the most common genes and DNA. Present in this sample are about 740,000 distinct CDR3 sequences, 40% of which were seen just once. Jointly, the top ten make up 35% to 55% of the sample. Sequencing was carried out using peripheral blood. Every receptor here comes from an adult man with Graves' ophthalmopathy.

This clonotype showed up many times. The chain recombines TRBV2 with TRBJ2-7; D possibly corresponds to TRBD2 (6 bases). The CDR3 totals 12 residues. Germline assignment: CDR1 SNHLY and CDR2 FYNNEI. V lost 5 bases and J lost 4, with 9 bases in between. The CDR3 coding sequence is TGTGCCAGCAGTCGGCGGGATTACGAGCAGTACTTC. Residues: CASSRRDYEQYF.

This chain joins TRBV19 and TRBJ1-1, with a weak D call TRBD1 (6 bases). The germline CDR1 and CDR2 sequences are LNHDA and SQIVND (reference sequence). V lost 6 bases to trimming and J lost 5 bases, with 16 bases between them. This CDR3 comprises 14 residues. The CDR3 DNA reads TGTGCCAGTAGCCTGGCGGGGGCCGCGACTGAAGCTTTCTTT. Translation gives CASSLAGAATEAFF.

The J gene is TRBJ1-3, the V gene TRBV5-5; D unclear. The CDR3 length is 16 residues. The ends were cut back, 2 bases at V and 2 bases at J, with 14 bases in the middle. The V gene's germline CDR1 is SGHKS and CDR2 YYEKEE (reference sequence). For the CDR3, the DNA is TGTGCCAGCAGCTTACAAGGCGAAAACCCTGGAAACACCATATATTTT. Translating it yields CASSLQGENPGNTIYF.

Only a few counts were recorded for this clonotype. The CDR3 region has the DNA TGTGCCAGCGGACTAGCGGGCCTCACCGGGGAGCTGTTTTTT. It yields the protein CASGLAGLTGELFF. The rearrangement links TRBV2 to TRBJ2-2; 11 bases map to TRBD2. Trimming at V came to 8 bases and at J to 4 bases, leaving 3 bases not matched to a gene. The CDR3 length is 14 residues. Germline V gives CDR1 SNHLY, CDR2 FYNNEI.

About this clonotype itself: A much larger clone sits a single nucleotide away, making a read error possible. CDR3 coding DNA: TGTGTCAGCAGGGAGGGGTCCTACGAGCAGTACTTC. The encoded protein is CVSREGSYEQYF. V usage is TRBV2 and J usage is TRBJ2-7; 7 bases are shared with TRBD2. Germline CDR1 reads SNHLY; CDR2 reads FYNNEI. The CDR3 length is 12 residues.